These 18 T cell receptor beta chains share one sample of origin, sequenced in a study of control samples from healthy donors and cancer patients. Clones were read by immunoSEQ multiplex PCR, and TCRdb kept only the in-frame ones, dropping some. The sample yields approximately 170,000 clones, around 90% seen once. The source material was blood. The receptors originated from a man younger than 45 in good health.

The J gene is TRBJ1-1, the V gene TRBV13; D call uncertain. CDR1 and CDR2 (germline): PRHDT, FYEKMQ (reference sequence). V dropped 1 base and J dropped 6 bases, with 9 bases sitting between them. The CDR3 length is 13 residues. CDR3 residues: CASSLDEIAEAFF. The DNA of the CDR3 is TGTGCCAGCAGCTTAGATGAGATCGCTGAAGCTTTCTTT.

The V call is TRBV18, the J call TRBJ1-5; D remains ambiguous. Trimming pared 2 bases from V and 1 base from J, leaving 9 bases between. The CDR3 sequence is 15 residues long. The germline V gene encodes CDR1 KGHSH and CDR2 LQKENI. This chain's CDR3 is CASSPSPGSNQPQHF. The CDR3 nucleotides are TGTGCCAGCTCACCATCACCTGGGAGCAATCAGCCCCAGCATTTT. Combining the CDR3 with reference TRBV18 and TRBJ1-5 gives the whole variable domain NAGVMQNPRHLVRRRGQEARLRCSPMKGHSHVYWYRQLPEEGLKFMVYLQKENIIDESGMPKERFSAEFPKEGPSILRIQQVVRGDSAAYFCASSPSPGSNQPQHFGDGTRLSIL.

For the CDR3, the DNA is TGTGCTAGTGGTGAAGTAGCGGGGGGCCGTACTAACAATGAGCAGTTCTTC. Protein: CASGEVAGGRTNNEQFF. The chain links TRBV12-5 to TRBJ2-1; TRBD2 matches 10 bases. Trimming removed 5 bases from V and 5 bases from J; junction bases left unmatched: 12. This CDR3 spans 17 amino acids. Germline lookup yields CDR1 LGHNT and CDR2 FRNRAP.

CDR3 nucleotides: TGTGCCTGGAGTGGGGGACAGGGGAATCAGCCCCAGCATTTT. Its translation: CAWSGGQGNQPQHF. The rearrangement uses TRBV30 and TRBJ1-5; 10 bases fit TRBD1. Germline values: CDR1 GTSNPN, CDR2 SVGIG (reference sequence). J lost 4 bases, V lost 1 base, and 1 base had no gene match. The CDR3 spans 14 residues.

The chain recombines TRBV5-1 with TRBJ2-7; D gene unclear. The CDR3 length is 12 residues. Trimming left V 4 bases short and J 0 bases short, with 5 bases between. The germline V gene has CDR1 SGHRS and CDR2 YFSETQ. The CDR3 nucleotides are TGCGCCAGCAGCCCTCTCTCCTACGAGCAGTACTTC. Protein sequence: CASSPLSYEQYF.

The chain carries TRBV21-1 and TRBJ2-5. TRBV21-1 is listed as a pseudogene. CDR3 size: 16 residues. The CDR3 DNA sequence: TGTGCCAGCGGAAACCCTGAGGGACCTACACAAGAGACCCAGTACTTC. It codes for CASGNPEGPTQETQYF.

In its sample, this clone was seen a few times. This chain joins TRBV6-6 and TRBJ2-1, with D possibly matching TRBD1 (7 bases). V was clipped by 2 bases and J by 9 bases, with 14 bases between them. CDR3 length: 14 residues. Germline V gives CDR1 MNHNY, CDR2 SVGAGI (reference sequence). CDR3 in DNA: TGTGCCAGCAGTTACCTGCAGGGGGGCACTGAGCAGTTCTTC. Translation gives CASSYLQGGTEQFF.

The chain has TRBV16 and TRBJ1-4, with TRBD1 as a possible D gene (5 bases). This CDR3 is built from 16 residues. CDR1 is KGHSY and CDR2 is FQNENV in the germline V gene. Trimming removed 0 bases at V and 10 bases at J, with 18 bases between. CDR3 sequence: CASSQSRDPGTGKLFF. The CDR3 DNA is TGTGCCAGCAGCCAATCGCGGGACCCGGGAACGGGAAAACTGTTTTTT.

A few counts support this clone. The V call is TRBV5-1, the J call TRBJ1-3; D may be TRBD1 (6 bases). From germline, CDR1 is SGHRS and CDR2 YFSETQ. This CDR3 contains 15 residues. Trimming cost V 4 bases and J 7 bases, with 18 bases left between them. The CDR3 protein is CASSLGTFVSNTIYF. The CDR3 nucleotides read TGCGCCAGCAGCCTAGGGACATTCGTCTCGAACACCATATATTTT.

The chain recombines TRBV6-5 with TRBJ2-3; D might be TRBD2 (6 bases). The CDR3 spans 15 residues. Looked up from germline, CDR1 is MNHEY and CDR2 is SVGAGI. The V end was cut by 6 bases, the J end by 2 bases, with 15 bases between. CDR3 protein: CASSYRRELTDTQYF. The CDR3 DNA sequence: TGTGCCAGCAGCTACAGGAGGGAGCTCACAGATACGCAGTATTTT.

The chain combines TRBV23-1 with TRBJ2-7, with D hard to call. TRBV23-1 is an ORF, with its function uncertain. The V end lost 0 bases, the J end lost 5 bases, and 23 bases lay between the germline ends. This CDR3 has 18 amino acids. CDR3 nucleotide sequence: TGCGCCAGCAGTCAATCGGGGTGCAGGCCCACGCCTCGCGACGAGCAGTACTTC. Translation gives CASSQSGCRPTPRDEQYF.

V and J are TRBV7-2 and TRBJ1-1; 7 positions agree with TRBD1. The junction had 8 bases not matched to a gene; V was cut back by 3 bases and J by 1 base. Germline CDR1 and CDR2: SGHTA and FQGNSA. The CDR3 sequence is 16 residues long. The DNA for the CDR3 is TGTGCCAGCAGCTTTAGGACAGGTAGGGGGAACACTGAAGCTTTCTTT. Encoded protein: CASSFRTGRGNTEAFF.

The chain employs TRBV11-2 and TRBJ2-2; perhaps TRBD2 as D (5 bases). This CDR3 contains 16 residues. V lost 5 bases and J 4 bases, leaving 17 bases between the germline ends. Germline V lookup: CDR1 SGHAT, CDR2 FQNNGV. The CDR3 DNA sequence: TGTGCCAGCAGCCCTAGGACTCGATTGGTCACCGGGGAGCTGTTTTTT. Translation: CASSPRTRLVTGELFF.

This chain connects TRBV28 to TRBJ1-1; a possible D gene is TRBD1 (5 bases). Germline CDR1 MDHEN, CDR2 SYDVKM. This CDR3 is 15 amino acids long. V lost 7 bases, J lost 3 bases, and 18 bases lay in between. This chain's CDR3 is CASTNRGNSDTEAFF. The CDR3 bases are TGTGCCAGCACTAACCGGGGGAATTCGGACACTGAAGCTTTCTTT.

This clone has more than one count but fewer than ten. The V call is TRBV6-1, the J call TRBJ1-1; D gene unclear. Per germline, CDR1 MNHNS and CDR2 SASEGT. V was clipped by 1 base and J by 7 bases, with 13 bases between them. This CDR3 has 14 residues. CDR3 protein: CASSEVVGGVEAFF. The CDR3 DNA is TGTGCCAGCAGTGAAGTCGTGGGCGGCGTTGAAGCTTTCTTT.

This clone was seen a single time. The gene calls are TRBV13 and TRBJ1-2; 8 nucleotides line up with TRBD1. Unmatched junction bases numbered 16, after V lost 5 bases and J lost 8 bases. The CDR3 totals 16 residues. From germline, CDR1 is PRHDT and CDR2 FYEKMQ (reference sequence). The CDR3 sequence: CASSAYRDRRGLGYTF. The CDR3 DNA reads TGTGCCAGCAGCGCTTACCGGGACAGGAGGGGATTGGGCTACACCTTC.

The chain is built from TRBV7-8 and TRBJ2-3, with 8 positions matching TRBD1. The CDR3 consists of 16 residues. Looked up from germline, CDR1 is SGHVS and CDR2 is FQNEAQ. V shed 5 bases and J 0 bases; nucleotides not matched to a gene: 7. The CDR3 bases are TGTGCCAGCAGCCCCGGACAGGGTGGGAGCACAGATACGCAGTATTTT. This gives the protein CASSPGQGGSTDTQYF.

This clone was counted a single time. The chain couples TRBV2 to TRBJ2-5; 9 bases are a match to TRBD2. V lost 4 bases and J lost 1; bases outside the gene matches: 19. The germline V gene has CDR1 SNHLY and CDR2 FYNNEI. The CDR3 has 20 amino acids. The CDR3 region is CASSGDYLAGKRGAQETQYF. The CDR3 nucleotides are TGTGCCAGCAGTGGGGACTATCTAGCGGGAAAGCGAGGGGCCCAAGAGACCCAGTACTTC. Full variable domain (missing parts from reference TRBV2 and TRBJ2-5): EPEVTQTPSHQVTQMGQEVILRCVPISNHLYFYWYRQILGQKVEFLVSFYNNEISEKSEIFDDQFSVERPDGSNFTLKIRSTKLEDSAMYFCASSGDYLAGKRGAQETQYFGPGTRLLVL.